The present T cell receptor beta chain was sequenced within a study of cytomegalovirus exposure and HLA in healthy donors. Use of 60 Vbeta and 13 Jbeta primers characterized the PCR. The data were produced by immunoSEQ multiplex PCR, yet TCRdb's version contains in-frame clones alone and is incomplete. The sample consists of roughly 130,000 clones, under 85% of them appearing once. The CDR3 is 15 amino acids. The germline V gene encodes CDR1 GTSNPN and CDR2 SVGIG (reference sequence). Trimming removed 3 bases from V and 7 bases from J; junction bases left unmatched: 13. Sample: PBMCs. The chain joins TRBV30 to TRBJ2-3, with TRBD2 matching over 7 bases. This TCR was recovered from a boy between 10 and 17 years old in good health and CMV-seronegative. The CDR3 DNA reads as TGTGCCTGGAGCAGGGCTAGCGGTAAATCAAATACGCAGTATTTT. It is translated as CAWSRASGKSNTQYF. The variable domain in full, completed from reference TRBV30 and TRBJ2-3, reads SQTIHQWPATLVQPVGSPLSLECTVEGTSNPNLYWYRQAAGRGLQLLFYSVGIGQISSEVPQNLSASRPQDRQFILSSKKLLLSDSGFYLCAWSRASGKSNTQYFGPGTRLTVL.